The rows below give T cell receptor beta chains drawn from one sample of a study of blood T cell repertoires in COVID-19. Here immunoSEQ multiplex PCR was the method, and the copy in TCRdb shows in-frame clones only, minus some. The sample comprises around 220,000 clones, approximately 80% of which are singletons, and roughly 7.6% rests with the top ten. The material sequenced was peripheral blood. Receptors were obtained from a woman aged 80 or over with COVID-19, enrolled during active disease. Each CDR3 is given with its conserved first and last residue. Each record gives: CDR3 length, J gene, V gene, clone size, D gene, CDR3 protein, CDR3 DNA. The D gene is left open where the match is weak. Part of the rows lack a size; the others show once, few, many or a class for expanded clones.

15,TRBJ1-5,TRBV2,-,-,CASRVAPLSNQPQHF,TGTGCCAGCAGGGTGGCCCCCCTCAGCAATCAGCCCCAGCATTTT
17,TRBJ1-5,TRBV4-1,-,-,CASSLPGTPYSNQPQHF,TGCGCCAGCAGCCTACCCGGGACACCTTATAGCAATCAGCCCCAGCATTTT
15,TRBJ1-4,TRBV2,-,TRBD1,CASSEAGQGSEKLFF,TGTGCCAGCAGTGAAGCGGGACAGGGCAGTGAAAAACTGTTTTTT
18,TRBJ2-7,TRBV5-1,-,-,CASSLSSGDQVYQYEQYF,TGCGCCAGCAGCTTGAGTTCAGGGGACCAAGTCTACCAATACGAGCAGTACTTC
14,TRBJ1-5,TRBV15,-,-,CATSRDQGSRPQHF,TGTGCCACCAGCAGAGATCAGGGTTCGAGGCCCCAGCATTTT
11,TRBJ1-1,TRBV29-1,-,-,CSVERTTEAFF,TGCAGCGTTGAAAGGACAACCGAAGCTTTCTTT
15,TRBJ2-7,TRBV24-1,-,TRBD1,CATSDSGTGGDEQYF,TGTGCCACCAGTGATTCCGGGACAGGGGGCGACGAGCAGTACTTC
15,TRBJ2-2,TRBV19,-,TRBD2,CVSSNVWIAGVKLFF,TGTGTCAGTAGTAATGTATGGATAGCGGGGGTGAAGCTGTTTTTT
14,TRBJ1-4,TRBV15,-,TRBD1,CATSRDRTNEKLFF,TGTGCCACCAGCAGGGACAGGACTAATGAAAAACTGTTTTTT
14,TRBJ1-1,TRBV18,few,-,CASSPARGGAEAFF,TGTGCCAGCTCACCAGCCCGCGGGGGCGCTGAAGCTTTCTTT
11,TRBJ2-2,TRBV2,once,-,CASTRTGELFF,TGTGCCAGCACCCGCACCGGGGAGCTGTTTTTT
13,TRBJ2-5,TRBV2,-,-,CASSFNREETQYF,TGTGCCAGCAGCTTCAACAGGGAAGAGACCCAGTACTTC
14,TRBJ1-3,TRBV7-9,-,-,CASSFQSGGNTIYF,TGTGCCAGCAGCTTCCAGTCAGGAGGAAACACCATATATTTT
13,TRBJ2-5,TRBV6-5,-,-,CASRRRSQETQYF,TGTGCCAGCAGAAGAAGGAGTCAAGAGACCCAGTACTTC
17,TRBJ1-2,TRBV5-1,-,TRBD1,CASSLTSRQGSNNGYTF,TGCGCCAGCAGCTTGACCTCTCGACAGGGATCTAATAATGGCTACACCTTC
15,TRBJ2-5,TRBV5-1,-,-,CASSFSGVPQETQYF,TGCGCCAGCAGCTTCTCAGGGGTCCCCCAAGAGACCCAGTACTTC
9,TRBJ2-7,TRBV21-1,-,-,CAPQGEQYF,TGTGCCCCCCAGGGCGAGCAGTACTTC
17,TRBJ1-3,TRBV14,-,-,CASSQDARRRIGDTIYF,TGTGCCAGCAGCCAAGATGCCAGGAGAAGGATCGGGGACACCATATATTTT
13,TRBJ2-4,TRBV5-4,-,-,CASSSRDTNIQYF,TGTGCCAGCAGCTCCCGGGACACAAACATTCAGTACTTC
14,TRBJ2-7,TRBV4-1,-,-,CASSQDRIGYEQYF,TGCGCCAGCAGCCAAGATCGAATCGGCTACGAGCAGTACTTC
13,TRBJ2-5,TRBV29-1,-,-,CSVAHPGVETQYF,TGCAGCGTGGCACACCCGGGTGTAGAGACCCAGTACTTC
16,TRBJ2-3,TRBV5-4,-,TRBD2,CASSFKSSGSTDTQYF,TGTGCCAGCAGCTTTAAGTCTAGCGGGAGCACAGATACGCAGTATTTT
11,TRBJ1-1,TRBV11-2,-,TRBD1,CASSAGGEAFF,TGTGCCAGCAGCGCAGGGGGCGAGGCTTTCTTT
15,TRBJ2-5,TRBV6-6,few,TRBD2,CASSSGTSGGWTQYF,TGTGCCAGCAGTTCGGGGACTAGCGGGGGGTGGACCCAGTACTTC
15,TRBJ2-1,TRBV9,-,-,CASSVVGGRYNEQFF,TGTGCCAGCAGCGTAGTTGGGGGCCGCTACAATGAGCAGTTCTTC
14,TRBJ1-2,TRBV3-1/TRBV3-2,-,-,CASSPGTPIYGYTF,TGTGCCAGCAGCCCCGGGACACCAATCTATGGCTACACCTTC
13,TRBJ2-2,TRBV2,-,TRBD2,CASRSGGGGELFF,TGTGCCAGCAGGAGCGGGGGAGGGGGGGAGCTGTTTTTT
15,TRBJ2-5,TRBV27,-,-,CASSLSWGDQETQYF,TGTGCCAGCAGTTTATCCTGGGGGGACCAAGAGACCCAGTACTTC
12,TRBJ2-1,TRBV28,-,-,CASSFARLGQFF,TGTGCCAGCAGTTTCGCGCGACTTGGGCAGTTCTTC
11,TRBJ1-1,TRBV12-3/TRBV12-4,-,-,CASSSYTEAFF,TGTGCCAGCAGTTCGTACACTGAAGCTTTCTTT
12,TRBJ1-1,TRBV7-9,few,-,CAIGGLNTEAFF,TGTGCCATTGGAGGGCTGAACACTGAAGCTTTCTTT
14,TRBJ2-2,TRBV27,-,-,CASSLGDYTGELFF,TGTGCCAGCAGTTTAGGGGACTACACCGGGGAGCTGTTTTTT
12,TRBJ2-7,TRBV28,-,TRBD1,CASSDRQGEQYF,TGTGCCAGCAGTGACCGACAGGGCGAGCAGTACTTC
14,TRBJ2-5,TRBV5-4,-,TRBD1,CASSSRQGRQTQYF,TGTGCCAGCAGCTCAAGACAGGGCCGGCAGACCCAGTACTTC
15,TRBJ2-2,TRBV5-4,-,-,CASSLDTGFLGELFF,TGTGCCAGCAGCTTGGACACAGGGTTCCTCGGGGAGCTGTTTTTT